The 17 T cell receptor beta chains below come from one sample, sequenced in a study of T-cell reconstitution after alpha-beta-depleted transplantation in children. Preparation of the TCRbeta library used unique molecular identifiers. TCRdb redid the calling of the PCR reads with MiXCR, one entry per CDR3 protein. The sample consists of 190,000 or so distinct CDR3 sequences, about 6.4% of them appearing once. This specimen consisted of PBMCs from the stem cell graft donor, obtained from the stem cell graft. The source of these receptors is a human donor who donated a stem cell graft to a child with Wiskott-Aldrich syndrome.

This clonotype has a count of ten or more. J is TRBJ2-1 and V is TRBV15; 9 positions agree with TRBD2. The junction had 9 bases not matched to a gene; V was cut back by 1 base and J by 5 bases. Germline V gene data show CDR1 as LNHNV and CDR2 as YYDKDF (reference sequence). This CDR3 is built from 17 residues. The CDR3, as DNA: TGTGCCACCAGCAGAGGGATTTTAGCGGGAGTCCACAATGAGCAGTTCTTC. Encoded protein: CATSRGILAGVHNEQFF. Looking up the rest from reference TRBV15 and TRBJ2-1 gives the full variable domain: DAMVIQNPRYQVTQFGKPVTLSCSQTLNHNVMYWYQQKSSQAPKLLFHYYDKDFNNEADTPDNFQSRRPNTSFCFLDIRSPGLGDTAMYLCATSRGILAGVHNEQFFGPGTRLTVL.

In its sample, this clonotype was seen a few times. This chain links TRBV5-1 with TRBJ2-1; the D is unclear. From germline, CDR1 is SGHRS and CDR2 YFSETQ. This CDR3 contains 14 residues. Deletions cut 5 bases from V and 5 bases from J, with 14 bases between. The CDR3: CASSQTPQDNEQFF. In DNA, the CDR3 is TGCGCCAGCAGTCAGACACCTCAGGACAATGAGCAGTTCTTC.

This clonotype has at least ten counts. The chain employs TRBV24-1 and TRBJ2-1; D assignment may be TRBD1 or TRBD2 (6 bases each). This CDR3 is built from 13 residues. The V end lost 4 bases, the J end lost 14 bases, and 17 bases lay between the germline ends. CDR1 is KGHDR and CDR2 is SFDVKD in the germline V gene. The CDR3 protein is CATSDPGTGRKFF. CDR3 DNA sequence: TGTGCCACCAGTGACCCGGGAACAGGGAGGAAGTTCTTC.

This clonotype was recorded at least ten times. V is TRBV5-1 and J is TRBJ2-5; D unclear. Germline V gene data show CDR1 as SGHRS and CDR2 as YFSETQ. CDR3 length: 11 residues. V lost 6 bases to trimming and J lost 8 bases, with 11 bases between them. The DNA of the CDR3 is TGCGCCAGCACCTATATCGGAACCCAGTACTTC. Amino acids: CASTYIGTQYF.

The V gene is TRBV18, the J gene TRBJ1-1, with D hard to call. The CDR3 totals 13 residues. V lost 3 bases to trimming and J lost 0 bases, with 5 bases between them. Germline-derived CDR1 and CDR2 are KGHSH and LQKENI. The chain's CDR3 is CASSPSLNTEAFF. The DNA of the CDR3 is TGTGCCAGCTCACCCAGCCTGAACACTGAAGCTTTCTTT.

Of note for this clonotype: With a much larger clone just one base away, this may be a read error. The genes are TRBV5-6 and TRBJ2-7; maybe TRBD2 (6 bases). The germline V and J ends were trimmed by 1 base and 2 bases, with 10 bases remaining between them. The CDR3 runs to 14 residues. Germline V CDR1 and CDR2: SGHDT, YYEEEE. The CDR3 nucleotides are TGTGCCAGCAGCTTGTTTCGGGGGACCTACGAGCAGTACTTC. This sequence encodes CASSLFRGTYEQYF. Looking up the rest from reference TRBV5-6 and TRBJ2-7 gives the full variable domain: DAGVTQSPTHLIKTRGQQVTLRCSPKSGHDTVSWYQQALGQGPQFIFQYYEEEERQRGNFPDRFSGHQFPNYSSELNVNALLLGDSALYLCASSLFRGTYEQYFGPGTRLTVT.

The chain links TRBV5-5 to TRBJ2-1; 8 nucleotides match TRBD2. The CDR3 extends over 15 amino acids. In germline, CDR1 is SGHKS, CDR2 YYEKEE (reference sequence). Trimming removed 8 bases from V and 9 bases from J; junction bases left unmatched: 16. CDR3 in DNA: TGTGCCAGTATTCCACGGGAGGGCCTATTCGTTGAGCAGTTCTTC. Encoded protein: CASIPREGLFVEQFF. The variable domain in full, completed from reference TRBV5-5 and TRBJ2-1, reads DAGVTQSPTHLIKTRGQQVTLRCSPISGHKSVSWYQQVLGQGPQFIFQYYEKEERGRGNFPDRFSARQFPNYSSELNVNALLLGDSALYLCASIPREGLFVEQFFGPGTRLTVL.

The table lists this clonotype with many counts. The chain couples TRBV27 to TRBJ1-6; no reliable D call. This CDR3 is 14 amino acids long. V lost 6 bases to trimming and J lost 0 bases, with 6 bases between them. Germline CDR1 MNHEY, CDR2 SMNVEV (reference sequence). The CDR3 bases are TGTGCCAGCAGGATGAGCTCCTATAATTCACCCCTCCACTTT. Amino acids: CASRMSSYNSPLHF.

This clonotype was detected many times. This chain connects TRBV12-3 or TRBV12-4 to TRBJ1-4; no clear D gene. V dropped 1 base and J dropped 7 bases, with 1 base sitting between them. CDR3 length: 11 amino acids. CDR3 sequence (DNA): TGTGCCAGCAGTTTAGGTGAAAAACTGTTTTTT. Its protein product is CASSLGEKLFF.

The chain employs TRBV7-9 and TRBJ2-2; perhaps TRBD2 as D (7 bases). Deletions cut 11 bases from V and 5 bases from J, with 21 bases between. Per germline, CDR1 SEHNR and CDR2 FQNEAQ (reference sequence). CDR3 size: 15 residues. The CDR3 DNA follows: TGTGCCGGTGGGCCCGCGGGGGCCTTAACCGGGGAGCTGTTTTTT. It is translated as CAGGPAGALTGELFF.

This clonotype came up many times. The gene calls are TRBV6-5 and TRBJ2-2; D is tentatively TRBD1 or TRBD2 (5 bases each). CDR1 and CDR2 from the germline V gene are MNHEY and SVGAGI. This CDR3 region has 14 residues. Trimming cost V 2 bases and J 7 bases, with 11 bases left between them. In DNA form, the CDR3 reads TGTGCCAGCAGTTACACGGGGCTCGACGGGGAGCTGTTTTTT. It translates to CASSYTGLDGELFF.

In this sample, this clonotype turned up a few times. The rearrangement links TRBV7-9 to TRBJ1-2, with D perhaps matching TRBD1 (6 bases). Germline V gives CDR1 SEHNR, CDR2 FQNEAQ (reference sequence). This CDR3 spans 13 amino acids. V lost 7 bases and J 5 bases, leaving 14 bases between the germline ends. CDR3 nucleotide sequence: TGTGCCAGCACCCCACCGGGGGCTTATGGCTACACCTTC. It specifies CASTPPGAYGYTF.

This clonotype appeared many times. The V call is TRBV6-5, the J call TRBJ1-5; perhaps TRBD1 as D (5 bases). Germline values: CDR1 MNHEY, CDR2 SVGAGI. The CDR3 runs to 14 residues. Trimming shortened V by 6 bases and J by 5 bases, and 14 bases separated the two germline ends. In DNA, the CDR3 is TGTGCCAGCAGGCCCGCTGGGGGTCATCAGCCCCAGCATTTT. Protein sequence: CASRPAGGHQPQHF.

Only a few counts were recorded for this clonotype. The chain uses TRBV5-1 and TRBJ2-5; tentatively, D is TRBD1 (6 bases). The V gene's germline CDR1 is SGHRS and CDR2 YFSETQ. Trimming removed 1 base at V and 5 bases at J, with 15 bases between. The CDR3 is 15 residues long. The DNA for the CDR3 is TGCGCCAGCAGCTTGTCCCAGGGGACGTTGGAGACCCAGTACTTC. This encodes CASSLSQGTLETQYF.

Many counts were recorded for this clonotype. The rearrangement uses TRBV18 and TRBJ1-5; a weak D match, TRBD1 (5 bases). This CDR3 is 16 amino acids long. V was clipped by 4 bases and J by 2 bases, with 15 bases between them. Germline lookup yields CDR1 KGHSH and CDR2 LQKENI. As DNA, the CDR3 is TGTGCCAGCTCACTCCTTAATTGGGACGGCAATCAGCCCCAGCATTTT. This translates into CASSLLNWDGNQPQHF.

This clonotype was counted many times. The CDR3 DNA sequence: TGCAGTGCCGCCGCGGTGGGGGTGAGGCAGCCCCAGCATTTT. The encoded protein is CSAAAVGVRQPQHF. This chain uses TRBV20-1 with TRBJ1-5; perhaps TRBD1 as D (5 bases). Germline V gene lookup returns CDR1 DFQATT and CDR2 SNEGSKA (reference sequence). CDR3 length: 14 amino acids. V lost 6 bases and J 7 bases, leaving 19 bases between the germline ends.

There are many counts of this clonotype. The rearrangement joins TRBV7-2 to TRBJ2-7; a possible D gene is TRBD2 (6 bases). There are 12 residues in the CDR3. Germline CDR1 reads SGHTA; CDR2 reads FQGNSA. The V end was cut by 1 base, the J end by 12 bases, with 13 bases between. CDR3 protein: CASSLEVGGPYF. The CDR3 nucleotides read TGTGCCAGCAGCTTAGAAGTCGGGGGTCCGTACTTC.